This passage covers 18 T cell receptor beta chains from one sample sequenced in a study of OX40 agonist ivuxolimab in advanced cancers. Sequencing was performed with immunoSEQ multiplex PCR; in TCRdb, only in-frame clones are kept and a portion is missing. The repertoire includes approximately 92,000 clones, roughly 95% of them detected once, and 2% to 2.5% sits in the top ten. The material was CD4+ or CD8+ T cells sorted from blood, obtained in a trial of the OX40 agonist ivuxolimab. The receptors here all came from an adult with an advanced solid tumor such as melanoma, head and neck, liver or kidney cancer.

DNA of the CDR3: TGTGCCAGCAGTTTAGCTGGGGAAGATACGCAGTATTTT. Protein: CASSLAGEDTQYF. The chain links TRBV28 to TRBJ2-3; unclear D gene. Trimming pared 2 bases from V and 5 bases from J, leaving 8 bases between. The CDR3 is made up of 13 amino acids. Germline CDR1 MDHEN, CDR2 SYDVKM.

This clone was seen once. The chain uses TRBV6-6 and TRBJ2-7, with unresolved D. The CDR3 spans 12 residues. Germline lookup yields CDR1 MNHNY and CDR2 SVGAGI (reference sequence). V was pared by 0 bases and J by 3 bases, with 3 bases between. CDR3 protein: CASSYSVYEQYF. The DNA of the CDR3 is TGTGCCAGCAGTTACTCCGTCTACGAGCAGTACTTC.

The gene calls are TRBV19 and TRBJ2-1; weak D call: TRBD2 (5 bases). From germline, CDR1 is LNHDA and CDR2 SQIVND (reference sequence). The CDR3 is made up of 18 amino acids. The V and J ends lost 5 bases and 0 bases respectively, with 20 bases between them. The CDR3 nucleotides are TGTGCCAGTAGTCCATATTGGCGGGCGCCTAGCTCCTACAATGAGCAGTTCTTC. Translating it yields CASSPYWRAPSSYNEQFF.

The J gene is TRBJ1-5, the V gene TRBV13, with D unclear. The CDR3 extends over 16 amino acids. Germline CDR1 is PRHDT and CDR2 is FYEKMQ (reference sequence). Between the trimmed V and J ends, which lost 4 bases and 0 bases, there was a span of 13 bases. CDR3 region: CASSSGALDSNQPQHF. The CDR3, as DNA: TGTGCCAGCAGCTCCGGAGCGCTAGATAGCAATCAGCCCCAGCATTTT. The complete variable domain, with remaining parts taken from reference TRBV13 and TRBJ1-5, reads AAGVIQSPRHLIKEKRETATLKCYPIPRHDTVYWYQQGPGQDPQFLISFYEKMQSDKGSIPDRFSAQQFSDYHSELNMSSLELGDSALYFCASSSGALDSNQPQHFGDGTRLSIL.

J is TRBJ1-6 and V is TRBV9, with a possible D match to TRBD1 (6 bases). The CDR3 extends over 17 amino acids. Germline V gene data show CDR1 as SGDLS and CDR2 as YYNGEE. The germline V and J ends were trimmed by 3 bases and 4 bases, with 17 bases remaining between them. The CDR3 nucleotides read TGTGCCAGCAGCGAAGGGGGAGACACTGGATATAATTCACCCCTCCACTTT. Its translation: CASSEGGDTGYNSPLHF.

The CDR3: CASSYPRGDPFF. The CDR3 bases are TGTGCCAGCAGTTACCCACGTGGGGATCCGTTCTTC. The chain recombines TRBV6-6 with TRBJ2-1, with D unresolved. Germline V gene data show CDR1 as MNHNY and CDR2 as SVGAGI (reference sequence). The V gene lost 2 bases and the J gene lost 15 bases, with 14 bases spanning the gap. The CDR3 is 12 amino acids.

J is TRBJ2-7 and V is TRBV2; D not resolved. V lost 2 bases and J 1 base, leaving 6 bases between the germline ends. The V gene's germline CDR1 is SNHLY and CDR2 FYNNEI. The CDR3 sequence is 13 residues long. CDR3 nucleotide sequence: TGTGCCAGCAGTGAATCTCCTTCCTACGAGCAGTACTTC. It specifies CASSESPSYEQYF.

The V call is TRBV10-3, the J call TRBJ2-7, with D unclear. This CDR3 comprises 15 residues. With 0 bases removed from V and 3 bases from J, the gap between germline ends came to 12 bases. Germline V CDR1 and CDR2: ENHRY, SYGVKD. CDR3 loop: CAISESNTGRYEQYF. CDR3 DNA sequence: TGTGCCATCAGTGAGTCGAACACCGGGCGCTACGAGCAGTACTTC.

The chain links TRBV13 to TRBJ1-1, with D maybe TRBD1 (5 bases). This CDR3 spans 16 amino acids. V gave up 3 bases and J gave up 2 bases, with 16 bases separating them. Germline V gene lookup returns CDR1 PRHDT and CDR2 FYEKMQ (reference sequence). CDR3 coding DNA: TGTGCCAGCAGCTTTGTGCGGTCAGGGAGTAACACTGAAGCTTTCTTT. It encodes CASSFVRSGSNTEAFF.

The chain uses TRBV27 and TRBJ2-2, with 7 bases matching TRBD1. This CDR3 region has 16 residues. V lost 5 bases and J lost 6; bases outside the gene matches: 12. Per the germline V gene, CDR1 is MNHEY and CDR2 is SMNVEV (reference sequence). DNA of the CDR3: TGTGCCAGCAGTACAGGGGATTGGGGCTTCCCCGGGGAGCTGTTTTTT. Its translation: CASSTGDWGFPGELFF.

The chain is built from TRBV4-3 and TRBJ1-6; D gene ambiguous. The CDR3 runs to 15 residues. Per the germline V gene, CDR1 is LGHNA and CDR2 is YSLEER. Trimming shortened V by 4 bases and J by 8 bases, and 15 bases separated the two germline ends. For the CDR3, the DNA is TGCGCCAGCAGCCCCGATCTCGGGTCTTATTCACCCCTCCACTTT. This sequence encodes CASSPDLGSYSPLHF.

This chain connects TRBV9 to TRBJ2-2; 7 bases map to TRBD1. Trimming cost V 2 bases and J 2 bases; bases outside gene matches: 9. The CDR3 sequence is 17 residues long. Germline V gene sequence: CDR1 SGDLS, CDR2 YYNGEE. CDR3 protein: CASSVHRQGINTGELFF. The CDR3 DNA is TGTGCCAGCAGCGTCCATCGACAGGGAATTAACACCGGGGAGCTGTTTTTT.

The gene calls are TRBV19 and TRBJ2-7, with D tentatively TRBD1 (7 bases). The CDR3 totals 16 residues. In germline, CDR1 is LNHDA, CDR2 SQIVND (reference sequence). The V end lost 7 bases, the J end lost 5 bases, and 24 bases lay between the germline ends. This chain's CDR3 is CASTNRWQGGSDEQYF. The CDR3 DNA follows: TGTGCCAGTACCAATAGGTGGCAGGGGGGATCAGACGAGCAGTACTTC.

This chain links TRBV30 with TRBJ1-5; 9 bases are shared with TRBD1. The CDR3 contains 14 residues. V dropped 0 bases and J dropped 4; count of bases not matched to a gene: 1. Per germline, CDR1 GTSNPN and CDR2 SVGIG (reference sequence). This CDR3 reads CAWSVGQGNQPQHF. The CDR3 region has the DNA TGTGCCTGGAGTGTAGGACAGGGGAATCAGCCCCAGCATTTT.

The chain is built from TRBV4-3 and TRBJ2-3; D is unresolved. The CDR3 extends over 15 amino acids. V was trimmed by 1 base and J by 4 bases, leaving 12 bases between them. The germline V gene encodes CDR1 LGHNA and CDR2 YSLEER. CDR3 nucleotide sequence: TGCGCCAGCAGCCAAGTTTTTTCCGAGGCAGATACGCAGTATTTT. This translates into CASSQVFSEADTQYF.

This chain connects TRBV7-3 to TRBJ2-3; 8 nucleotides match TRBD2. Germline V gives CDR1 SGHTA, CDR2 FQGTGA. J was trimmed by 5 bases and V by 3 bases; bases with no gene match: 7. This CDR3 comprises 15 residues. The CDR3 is CASSLSSGNLDTQYF. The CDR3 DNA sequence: TGTGCCAGCAGCTTGAGTAGCGGGAATCTAGATACGCAGTATTTT.

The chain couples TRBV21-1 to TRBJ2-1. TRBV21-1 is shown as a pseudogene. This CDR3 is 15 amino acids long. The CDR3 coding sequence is TGTGCCAGCAGCAGATTGGACGGAAGAACCTATGAGCAGTTCTTC. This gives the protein CASSRLDGRTYEQFF.

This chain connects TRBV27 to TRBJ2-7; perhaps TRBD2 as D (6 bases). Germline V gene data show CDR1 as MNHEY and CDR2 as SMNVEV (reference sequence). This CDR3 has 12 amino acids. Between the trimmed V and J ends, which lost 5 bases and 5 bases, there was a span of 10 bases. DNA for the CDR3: TGTGCCAGCAGTCCAACTAGCAACGAGCAGTACTTC. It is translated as CASSPTSNEQYF.